Shown below are 27 T cell receptor beta chains from a single sample sequenced in a study of cytotoxic CD8 clonotypes in ibrutinib-treated CLL. Only in-frame clones appear in the TCRdb table, and some are missing; sequencing was by immunoSEQ multiplex PCR. Of around 300,000 clones detected, about 77% appear once; the ten largest clones hold over 5%. The sequencing used PBMCs, collected before ibrutinib treatment. Receptor source: a human donor with chronic lymphocytic leukemia.

This clone was seen only a few times. The chain couples TRBV10-3 to TRBJ2-7; D possibly uses TRBD1 or TRBD2 (5 bases each). V was clipped by 6 bases and J by 4 bases, with 16 bases between them. Germline CDR1 ENHRY, CDR2 SYGVKD. This CDR3 comprises 14 residues. This CDR3 reads CAISAKEGSYEQYF. CDR3 in DNA: TGTGCCATCAGCGCCAAAGAGGGGTCATACGAGCAGTACTTC.

The CDR3 sequence: CASSQDARGQGAYNEQFF. CDR3 DNA: TGCGCCAGCAGCCAAGATGCCCGAGGACAGGGGGCCTACAATGAGCAGTTCTTC. V gene TRBV4-3 combines with J gene TRBJ2-1; TRBD1 matches at 10 bases. With 0 bases clipped from V and 2 bases from J, the junction kept 7 bases outside the gene matches. The CDR3 is 18 residues long. The V gene's germline CDR1 is LGHNA and CDR2 YSLEER.

V and J are TRBV27 and TRBJ2-2; the D gene is possibly TRBD1 (6 bases). Trimming removed 4 bases from V and 5 bases from J, with 14 bases in between. Germline V lookup: CDR1 MNHEY, CDR2 SMNVEV (reference sequence). The CDR3 has 15 residues. CDR3: CASSSRRTATGELFF. For the CDR3, the DNA is TGTGCCAGCAGTTCTCGGAGGACAGCGACCGGGGAGCTGTTTTTT.

V gene TRBV11-2 combines with J gene TRBJ2-7; TRBD2 agrees at 9 bases. Germline CDR1 SGHAT, CDR2 FQNNGV. V was pared by 0 bases and J by 9 bases, with 9 bases of the junction left unmatched. This CDR3 contains 15 residues. This CDR3 reads CASSLDRAGGPGQYF. The CDR3 nucleotides are TGTGCCAGCAGCTTAGACCGCGCGGGAGGGCCGGGGCAGTACTTC.

The CDR3 nucleotides read TGTGCCAGCAGCGTAGCGGGAGGGCCGCAATACGAGCAGTACTTC. As protein: CASSVAGGPQYEQYF. The J gene is TRBJ2-7, the V gene TRBV9; 8 bases match TRBD2. The CDR3 is 15 residues long. Germline trimming cut 0 bases from V and 4 bases from J; bases unmatched to any gene: 6. Per germline, CDR1 SGDLS and CDR2 YYNGEE. The variable domain in full, completed from reference TRBV9 and TRBJ2-7, reads DSGVTQTPKHLITATGQRVTLRCSPRSGDLSVYWYQQSLDQGLQFLIQYYNGEERAKGNILERFSAQQFPDLHSELNLSSLELGDSALYFCASSVAGGPQYEQYFGPGTRLTVT.

V and J are TRBV29-1 and TRBJ1-4; D gene uncertain. The CDR3 length is 15 residues. Germline CDR1 and CDR2: SQVTM and ANQGSEA. V lost 4 bases and J 0 bases, leaving 12 bases between the germline ends. The CDR3 DNA reads as TGCAGCGTTGCGGGCAGCAGATCAACTAATGAAAAACTGTTTTTT. Its translation: CSVAGSRSTNEKLFF. The variable domain in full, completed from reference TRBV29-1 and TRBJ1-4, reads SAVISQKPSRDICQRGTSLTIQCQVDSQVTMMFWYRQQPGQSLTLIATANQGSEATYESGFVIDKFPISRPNLTFSTLTVSNMSPEDSSIYLCSVAGSRSTNEKLFFGSGTQLSVL.

The chain is built from TRBV10-2 and TRBJ2-5; D ambiguous. Looked up from germline, CDR1 is WSHSY and CDR2 is SAAADI. Trimming pared 1 base from V and 5 bases from J, leaving 14 bases between. The CDR3 is 15 residues long. The CDR3 protein is CASSEFGSRRETQYF. The CDR3 DNA follows: TGCGCCAGCAGTGAGTTCGGGTCGCGAAGGGAGACCCAGTACTTC.

CDR3 loop: CASSGRLGGDEQYF. Here the CDR3 DNA reads TGTGCCAGCAGTGGACGACTAGGAGGGGACGAGCAGTACTTC. The rearrangement links TRBV6-1 to TRBJ2-7, with a tentative D call TRBD2 (6 bases). The germline V gene has CDR1 MNHNS and CDR2 SASEGT. The germline V and J ends were trimmed by 4 bases and 5 bases, with 15 bases remaining between them. The CDR3 length is 14 residues.

The chain joins TRBV20-1 to TRBJ2-1; the match to TRBD1 covers 10 bases. The CDR3 is made up of 11 amino acids. Germline CDR1 is DFQATT and CDR2 is SNEGSKA (reference sequence). V was pared by 6 bases and J by 10 bases, with 3 bases of the junction left unmatched. For the CDR3, the DNA is TGCAGTGCAAAGGACAGGGGGGAGCAGTTCTTC. It yields the protein CSAKDRGEQFF.

This chain connects TRBV7-9 to TRBJ2-7; 9 bases fit TRBD1. J was trimmed by 2 bases and V by 5 bases; bases with no gene match: 4. The CDR3 has 14 amino acids. The germline V gene encodes CDR1 SEHNR and CDR2 FQNEAQ (reference sequence). CDR3 DNA: TGTGCCAGCAGCCACCGGGACAGGGCCTACGAGCAGTACTTC. This encodes CASSHRDRAYEQYF. The full variable domain, its missing parts supplied by reference TRBV7-9 and TRBJ2-7, is DTGVSQNPRHKITKRGQNVTFRCDPISEHNRLYWYRQTLGQGPEFLTYFQNEAQLEKSRLLSDRFSAERPKGSFSTLEIQRTEQGDSAMYLCASSHRDRAYEQYFGPGTRLTVT.

The chain has TRBV9 and TRBJ2-1; a possible D gene is TRBD2 (6 bases). This CDR3 contains 17 residues. Germline CDR1 SGDLS, CDR2 YYNGEE. The V and J ends lost 3 bases and 2 bases respectively, with 18 bases between them. This CDR3 reads CASSGKAGSVPYNEQFF. In nucleotides, the CDR3 is TGTGCCAGCAGCGGAAAGGCGGGGAGCGTCCCCTACAATGAGCAGTTCTTC.

The chain employs TRBV28 and TRBJ2-5, with TRBD2 matching 7 bases. Germline values: CDR1 MDHEN, CDR2 SYDVKM. Trimming removed 7 bases from V and 7 bases from J; junction bases left unmatched: 12. This CDR3 spans 14 amino acids. The CDR3 is CASTLGEGSGTQYF. CDR3 sequence (DNA): TGTGCCAGCACCCTAGGGGAGGGGAGCGGGACCCAGTACTTC. The whole variable domain, remainder taken from reference TRBV28 and TRBJ2-5, is DVKVTQSSRYLVKRTGEKVFLECVQDMDHENMFWYRQDPGLGLRLIYFSYDVKMKEKGDIPEGYSVSREKKERFSLILESASTNQTSMYLCASTLGEGSGTQYFGPGTRLLVL.

The chain links TRBV7-2 to TRBJ2-1; the match to TRBD2 covers 7 bases. Germline lookup yields CDR1 SGHTA and CDR2 FQGNSA. This CDR3 contains 17 residues. V gave up 1 base and J gave up 7 bases; unmatched junction bases: 13. The CDR3 DNA is TGTGCCAGCAGCTTAGAATGGACGGGAGGCAACTCGAATGAGCAGTTCTTC. Amino acid sequence: CASSLEWTGGNSNEQFF.

The J gene is TRBJ1-4, the V gene TRBV6-5; the D gene is possibly TRBD1 (5 bases). The germline V gene has CDR1 MNHEY and CDR2 SVGAGI. The CDR3 has 14 residues. V was clipped by 4 bases and J by 4 bases, with 10 bases between them. CDR3 sequence (DNA): TGTGCCAGCAGTTGGGACGGGCGTAATGAAAAACTGTTTTTT. This translates into CASSWDGRNEKLFF.

The rearrangement joins TRBV4-3 to TRBJ2-6; TRBD1 might be the D (5 bases). The CDR3 runs to 15 residues. V was pared by 4 bases and J by 4 bases, with 11 bases between. CDR1 and CDR2 (germline): LGHNA, YSLEER. The CDR3 loop is CASSLQGPGANVLTF. The CDR3 DNA is TGCGCCAGCAGCCTCCAGGGCCCCGGGGCCAACGTCCTGACTTTC.

This sequence joins TRBV19 and TRBJ1-2; D is uncertain. V gave up 7 bases and J gave up 2 bases, with 20 bases separating them. The CDR3 sequence is 16 residues long. The germline V gene encodes CDR1 LNHDA and CDR2 SQIVND (reference sequence). CDR3 loop: CASNSILRQENYGYTF. The DNA of the CDR3 is TGTGCCAGTAATTCCATTTTAAGGCAGGAAAACTATGGCTACACCTTC.

The chain combines TRBV28 with TRBJ2-1; TRBD1 agrees at 8 bases. The CDR3 spans 15 residues. The V gene end was trimmed by 7 bases and the J gene end by 0 bases; junction bases not matched to a gene: 5. The germline V gene encodes CDR1 MDHEN and CDR2 SYDVKM. CDR3 amino acids: CASIYRGYSYNEQFF. In nucleotides, the CDR3 is TGTGCCAGCATCTACAGGGGGTACTCCTACAATGAGCAGTTCTTC.

The J gene is TRBJ2-7, the V gene TRBV6-6, with D tentatively TRBD1 (5 bases). V lost 10 bases and J 4 bases, leaving 11 bases between the germline ends. There are 11 residues in the CDR3. Germline lookup yields CDR1 MNHNY and CDR2 SVGAGI (reference sequence). CDR3 nucleotides: TGTGCCACCCACCCAGGGTACGAGCAGTACTTC. Encoded protein: CATHPGYEQYF.

In this sample, this clone turned up a few times. Compared with germline, one end of the junction differs, possibly owing to a read error. The J gene is TRBJ2-7, the V gene TRBV7-2; TRBD2 is a possible D gene (6 bases). The germline gives CDR1 SGHTA, CDR2 FQGNSA. The CDR3 has 12 residues. DNA of the CDR3: TGTGCCAGCAGTTGGGACTCCCACGAGCAGTACTTC. The encoded protein is CASSWDSHEQYF.

V usage is TRBV27 and J usage is TRBJ2-1; a weak D match, TRBD2 (6 bases). CDR3 length: 13 amino acids. Trimming removed 4 bases at V and 3 bases at J, with 7 bases between. CDR1 is MNHEY and CDR2 is SMNVEV in the germline V gene (reference sequence). The CDR3 DNA sequence: TGTGCCAGCAGTTCGACTAGCTACAATGAGCAGTTCTTC. Amino acid sequence: CASSSTSYNEQFF.

The chain uses TRBV19 and TRBJ2-3; D assignment may be TRBD1 or TRBD2 (5 bases each). Germline V gene sequence: CDR1 LNHDA, CDR2 SQIVND (reference sequence). The CDR3 loop spans 14 amino acids. V gave up 6 bases and J gave up 1 base, with 11 bases separating them. The CDR3 coding sequence is TGTGCCAGTAGACATCAGGGAGGCACAGATACGCAGTATTTT. This sequence encodes CASRHQGGTDTQYF.

Points on this clone: The junction and the germline gene differ at one end; a read error may be behind it. The chain is built from TRBV5-1 and TRBJ1-2; TRBD1 matches 7 bases. This CDR3 comprises 17 residues. Looked up from germline, CDR1 is SGHRS and CDR2 is YFSETQ. Here the CDR3 reads CASRLDVSRGDNYGYTF. The DNA of the CDR3 is TGCGCCAGCAGATTGGACGTGAGCAGGGGGGATAACTATGGCTACACCTTC.

The chain joins TRBV29-1 to TRBJ2-2, with a tentative D call TRBD1 (7 bases). The CDR3 totals 14 residues. From germline, CDR1 is SQVTM and CDR2 ANQGSEA. V gave up 4 bases and J gave up 3 bases, with 12 bases separating them. The CDR3 sequence is CSVVARGDTGELFF. The CDR3, as DNA: TGCAGCGTTGTCGCCAGGGGGGACACCGGGGAGCTGTTTTTT.

The chain uses TRBV7-3 and TRBJ1-2, with D perhaps TRBD1 (6 bases). V was trimmed by 0 bases and J by 6 bases, leaving 20 bases between them. The germline gives CDR1 SGHTA, CDR2 FQGTGA. The CDR3 contains 17 residues. CDR3 protein: CASSLTPPGTTPHGYTF. The DNA for the CDR3 is TGTGCCAGCAGCTTAACGCCCCCGGGGACAACCCCCCATGGCTACACCTTC.

V gene TRBV30 combines with J gene TRBJ2-1, with 9 bases matching TRBD2. Germline V gene sequence: CDR1 GTSNPN, CDR2 SVGIG (reference sequence). This CDR3 region has 17 residues. With 1 base clipped from V and 0 bases from J, the junction kept 7 bases outside the gene matches. The chain's CDR3 is CAWSGFSGRFSYNEQFF. For the CDR3, the DNA is TGTGCCTGGAGTGGATTTAGCGGGAGATTCTCCTACAATGAGCAGTTCTTC.

The chain employs TRBV2 and TRBJ2-5; D may be TRBD1 or TRBD2 (5 bases each). With 7 bases removed from V and 2 bases from J, the gap between germline ends came to 14 bases. Germline V gene sequence: CDR1 SNHLY, CDR2 FYNNEI. This CDR3 comprises 14 residues. CDR3 sequence reads: CASKGPSGQETQYF. CDR3 DNA sequence: TGTGCCAGCAAGGGGCCGAGCGGACAAGAGACCCAGTACTTC.

The chain combines TRBV4-2 with TRBJ2-1, with D possibly TRBD2 on 6 matching bases. V was trimmed by 1 base and J by 8 bases, leaving 24 bases between them. The CDR3 extends over 18 amino acids. Germline V lookup: CDR1 LGHNA, CDR2 YNFKEQ. In DNA form, the CDR3 reads TGTGCCAGCAGCCAAGCTCTAGCGAGAGCCCGGGTGCGCGATGAGCAGTTCTTC. Its translation: CASSQALARARVRDEQFF.